This T cell receptor (beta chain) was captured by sequencing in a study of blood T cell repertoires in COVID-19. Looking at the study overall: In each case, the material was cDNA or gDNA derived from T cells, B-cell-depleted T cells, or PBMCs.

Data came from immunoSEQ multiplex PCR; TCRdb stores just in-frame clones and leaves some out. The sample lists some 170,000 clones; about three quarters were seen once. Germline loops: CDR1 SGHDT, CDR2 YYEEEE. The CDR3 runs to 17 residues. V lost 7 bases and J lost 7; bases outside the gene matches: 18. The chain links TRBV5-6 to TRBJ1-2; 11 positions agree with TRBD1. The TCR sequence derives from a woman between 65 and 79 years old with acute or convalescent COVID-19. The source material was peripheral blood. This chain's CDR3 is CASGILGQGANWGGYTF. DNA of the CDR3: TGTGCCAGCGGAATTCTCGGACAGGGGGCCAATTGGGGTGGCTACACCTTC.